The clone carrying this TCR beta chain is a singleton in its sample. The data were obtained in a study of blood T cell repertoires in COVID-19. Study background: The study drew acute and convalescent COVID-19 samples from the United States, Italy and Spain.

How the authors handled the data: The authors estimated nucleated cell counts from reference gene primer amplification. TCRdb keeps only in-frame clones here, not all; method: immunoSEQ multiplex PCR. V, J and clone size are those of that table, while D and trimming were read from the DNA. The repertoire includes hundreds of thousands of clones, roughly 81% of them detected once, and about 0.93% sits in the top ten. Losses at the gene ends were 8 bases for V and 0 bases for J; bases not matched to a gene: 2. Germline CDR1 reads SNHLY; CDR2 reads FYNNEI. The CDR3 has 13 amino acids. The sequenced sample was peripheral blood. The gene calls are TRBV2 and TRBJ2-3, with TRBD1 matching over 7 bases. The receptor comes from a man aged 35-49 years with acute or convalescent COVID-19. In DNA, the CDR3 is TGTGCCAGCGGACAGGAGAGCACAGATACGCAGTATTTT. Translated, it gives CASGQESTDTQYF.